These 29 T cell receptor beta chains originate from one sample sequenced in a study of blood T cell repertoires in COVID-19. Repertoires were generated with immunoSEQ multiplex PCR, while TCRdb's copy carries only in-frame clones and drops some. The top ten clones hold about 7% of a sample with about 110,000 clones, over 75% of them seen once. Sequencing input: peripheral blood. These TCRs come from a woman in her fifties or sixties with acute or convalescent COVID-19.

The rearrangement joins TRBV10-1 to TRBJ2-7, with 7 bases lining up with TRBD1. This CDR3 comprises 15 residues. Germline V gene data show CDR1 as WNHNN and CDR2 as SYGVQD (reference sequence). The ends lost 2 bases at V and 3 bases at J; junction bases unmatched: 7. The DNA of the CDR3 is TGCGCCAGCAGTGAGCCGGGGACAGCGATCTACGAGCAGTACTTC. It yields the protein CASSEPGTAIYEQYF.

This CDR3 is CASSLTGYNSPLHF. In nucleotides, the CDR3 is TGTGCCAGCAGCCTGACAGGTTATAATTCACCCCTCCACTTT. The chain recombines TRBV25-1 with TRBJ1-6, with TRBD1 as a possible D gene (6 bases). The V gene's germline CDR1 is MGHDK and CDR2 SYGVNS. The ends were cut back, 6 bases at V and 4 bases at J, with 10 bases in the middle. The length of the CDR3 is 14 residues.

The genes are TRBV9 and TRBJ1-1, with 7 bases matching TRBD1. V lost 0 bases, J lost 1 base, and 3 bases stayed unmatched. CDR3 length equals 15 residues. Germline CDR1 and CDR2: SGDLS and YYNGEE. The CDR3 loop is CASSVEGGRNTEAFF. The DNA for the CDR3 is TGTGCCAGCAGCGTAGAAGGGGGCCGGAACACTGAAGCTTTCTTT.

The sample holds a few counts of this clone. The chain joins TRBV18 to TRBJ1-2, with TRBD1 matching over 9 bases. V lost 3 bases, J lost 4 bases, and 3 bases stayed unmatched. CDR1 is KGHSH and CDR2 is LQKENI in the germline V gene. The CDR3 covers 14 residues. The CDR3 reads CASSPGDRVYGYTF. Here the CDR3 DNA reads TGTGCCAGCTCACCGGGGGACAGGGTCTATGGCTACACCTTC.

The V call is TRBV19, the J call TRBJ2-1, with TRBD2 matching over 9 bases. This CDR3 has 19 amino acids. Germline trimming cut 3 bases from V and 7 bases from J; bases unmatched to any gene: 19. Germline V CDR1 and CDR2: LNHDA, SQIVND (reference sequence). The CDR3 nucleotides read TGTGCCAGTAGTATCCGTGGCGCGGGTCTGGGCGGGGGGGCAAATGAGCAGTTCTTC. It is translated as CASSIRGAGLGGGANEQFF.

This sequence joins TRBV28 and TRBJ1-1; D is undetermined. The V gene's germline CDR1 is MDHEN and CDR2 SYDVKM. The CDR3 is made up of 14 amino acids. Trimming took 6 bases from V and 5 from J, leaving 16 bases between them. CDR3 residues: CASREGLGRTEAFF. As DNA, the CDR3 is TGTGCCAGCAGGGAAGGGTTGGGGAGGACTGAAGCTTTCTTT.

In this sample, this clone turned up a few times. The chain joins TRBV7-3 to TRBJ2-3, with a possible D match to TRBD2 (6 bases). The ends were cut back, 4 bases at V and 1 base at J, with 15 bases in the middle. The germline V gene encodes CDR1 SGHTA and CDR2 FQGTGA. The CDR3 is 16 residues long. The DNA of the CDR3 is TGTGCCAGCAGCTCCCGGGGCGGGGTAGGCACAGATACGCAGTATTTT. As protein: CASSSRGGVGTDTQYF.

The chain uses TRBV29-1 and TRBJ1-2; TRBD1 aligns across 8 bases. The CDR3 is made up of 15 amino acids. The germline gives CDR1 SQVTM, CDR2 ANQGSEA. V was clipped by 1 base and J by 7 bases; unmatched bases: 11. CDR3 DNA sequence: TGCAGCGTTGAAGGTGGGACAGGAGCATTCTCTGGCTACACCTTC. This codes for CSVEGGTGAFSGYTF.

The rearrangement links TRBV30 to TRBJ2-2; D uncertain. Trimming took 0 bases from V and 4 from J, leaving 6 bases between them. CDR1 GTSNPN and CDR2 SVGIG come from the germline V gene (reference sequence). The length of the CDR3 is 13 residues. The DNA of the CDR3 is TGTGCCTGGAGTGTCGGAGCCACCGGGGAGCTGTTTTTT. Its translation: CAWSVGATGELFF. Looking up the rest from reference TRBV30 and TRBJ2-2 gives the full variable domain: SQTIHQWPATLVQPVGSPLSLECTVEGTSNPNLYWYRQAAGRGLQLLFYSVGIGQISSEVPQNLSASRPQDRQFILSSKKLLLSDSGFYLCAWSVGATGELFFGEGSRLTVL.

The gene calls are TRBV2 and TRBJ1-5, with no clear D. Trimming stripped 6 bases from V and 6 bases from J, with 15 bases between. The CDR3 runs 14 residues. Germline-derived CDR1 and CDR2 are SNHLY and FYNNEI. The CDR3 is CASSGGLPGQPQHF. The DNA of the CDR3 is TGTGCCAGCAGCGGCGGACTCCCTGGTCAGCCCCAGCATTTT.

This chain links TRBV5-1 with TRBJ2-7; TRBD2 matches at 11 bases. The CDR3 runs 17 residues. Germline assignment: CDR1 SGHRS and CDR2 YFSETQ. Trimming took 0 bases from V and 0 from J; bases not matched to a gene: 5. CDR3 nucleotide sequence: TGCGCCAGCAGCTTGGTTAGCGGGGGGGCAGGCTCCTACGAGCAGTACTTC. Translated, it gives CASSLVSGGAGSYEQYF. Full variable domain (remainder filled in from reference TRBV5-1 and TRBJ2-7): KAGVTQTPRYLIKTRGQQVTLSCSPISGHRSVSWYQQTPGQGLQFLFEYFSETQRNKGNFPGRFSGRQFSNSRSEMNVSTLELGDSALYLCASSLVSGGAGSYEQYFGPGTRLTVT.

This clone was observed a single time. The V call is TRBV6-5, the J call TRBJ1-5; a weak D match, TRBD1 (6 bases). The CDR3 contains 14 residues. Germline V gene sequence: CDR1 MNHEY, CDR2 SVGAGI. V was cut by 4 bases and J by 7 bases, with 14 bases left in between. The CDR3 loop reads CASSSLQGWQPQHF. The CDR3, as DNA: TGTGCCAGCAGTTCCCTCCAGGGGTGGCAGCCCCAGCATTTT.

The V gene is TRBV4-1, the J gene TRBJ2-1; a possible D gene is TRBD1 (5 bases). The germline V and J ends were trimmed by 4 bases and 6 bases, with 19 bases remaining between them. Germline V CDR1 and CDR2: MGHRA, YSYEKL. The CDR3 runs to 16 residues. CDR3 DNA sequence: TGCGCCAGCAGCCCCCCCCAAGTGGGGCAGTTCAATGAGCAGTTCTTC. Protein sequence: CASSPPQVGQFNEQFF.

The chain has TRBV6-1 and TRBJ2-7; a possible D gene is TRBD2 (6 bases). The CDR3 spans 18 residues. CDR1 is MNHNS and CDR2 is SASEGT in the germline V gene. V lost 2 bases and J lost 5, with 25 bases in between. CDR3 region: CASSEFPPGVGAVHEQYF. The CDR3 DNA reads TGTGCCAGCAGTGAATTTCCCCCGGGGGTCGGGGCTGTCCACGAGCAGTACTTC.

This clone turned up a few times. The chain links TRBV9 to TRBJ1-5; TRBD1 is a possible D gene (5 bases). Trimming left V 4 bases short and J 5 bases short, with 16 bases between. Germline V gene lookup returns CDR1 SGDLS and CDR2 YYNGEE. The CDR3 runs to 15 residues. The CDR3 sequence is CASSPLGGNDQPQHF. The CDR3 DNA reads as TGTGCCAGCAGCCCCCTGGGGGGGAACGATCAGCCCCAGCATTTT.

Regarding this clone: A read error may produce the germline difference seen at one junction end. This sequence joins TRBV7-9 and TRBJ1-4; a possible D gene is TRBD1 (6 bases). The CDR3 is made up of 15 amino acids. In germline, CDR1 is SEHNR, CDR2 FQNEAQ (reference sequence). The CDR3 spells CASSLATGPNEKLFF. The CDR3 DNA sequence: TGTGCCAGCAGCTTAGCTACAGGGCCTAACGAAAAACTGTTTTTT.

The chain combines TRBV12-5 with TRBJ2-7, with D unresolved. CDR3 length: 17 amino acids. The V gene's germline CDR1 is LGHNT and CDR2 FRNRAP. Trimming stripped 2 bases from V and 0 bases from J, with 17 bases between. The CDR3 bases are TGTGCTAGTGGTTTGAATTTCGGTGGGCCTACCTCCTACGAGCAGTACTTC. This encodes CASGLNFGGPTSYEQYF. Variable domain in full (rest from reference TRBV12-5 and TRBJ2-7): DARVTQTPRHKVTEMGQEVTMRCQPILGHNTVFWYRQTMMQGLELLAYFRNRAPLDDSGMPKDRFSAEMPDATLATLKIQPSEPRDSAVYFCASGLNFGGPTSYEQYFGPGTRLTVT.

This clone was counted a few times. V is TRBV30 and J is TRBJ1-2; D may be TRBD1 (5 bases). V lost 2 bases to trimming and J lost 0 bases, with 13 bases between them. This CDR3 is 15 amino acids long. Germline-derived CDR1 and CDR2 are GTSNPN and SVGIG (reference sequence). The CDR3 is CAWSRRGTANYGYTF. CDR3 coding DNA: TGTGCCTGGAGTAGGAGGGGAACAGCTAACTATGGCTACACCTTC.

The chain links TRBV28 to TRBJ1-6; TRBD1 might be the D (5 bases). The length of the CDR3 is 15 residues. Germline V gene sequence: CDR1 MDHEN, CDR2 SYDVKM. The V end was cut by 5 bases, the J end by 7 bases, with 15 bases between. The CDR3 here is CASSNRAGNNSPLHF. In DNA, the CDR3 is TGTGCCAGCAGTAATCGGGCAGGGAACAATTCACCCCTCCACTTT. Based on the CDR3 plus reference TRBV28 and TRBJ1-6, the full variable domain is DVKVTQSSRYLVKRTGEKVFLECVQDMDHENMFWYRQDPGLGLRLIYFSYDVKMKEKGDIPEGYSVSREKKERFSLILESASTNQTSMYLCASSNRAGNNSPLHFGNGTRLTVT.

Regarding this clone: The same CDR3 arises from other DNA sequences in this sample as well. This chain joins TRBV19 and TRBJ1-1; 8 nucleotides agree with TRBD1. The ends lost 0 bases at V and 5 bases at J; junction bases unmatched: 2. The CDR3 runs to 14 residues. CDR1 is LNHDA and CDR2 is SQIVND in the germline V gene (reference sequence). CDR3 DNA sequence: TGTGCCAGTAGTATAGAGACAGGGGAAACTGAAGCTTTCTTT. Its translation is CASSIETGETEAFF.

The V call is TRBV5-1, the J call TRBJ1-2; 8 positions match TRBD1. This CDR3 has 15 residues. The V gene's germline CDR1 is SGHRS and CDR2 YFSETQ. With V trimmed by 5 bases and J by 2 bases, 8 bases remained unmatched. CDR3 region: CASSKQGGTNYGYTF. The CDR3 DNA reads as TGCGCCAGCAGTAAACAGGGGGGTACAAACTATGGCTACACCTTC.

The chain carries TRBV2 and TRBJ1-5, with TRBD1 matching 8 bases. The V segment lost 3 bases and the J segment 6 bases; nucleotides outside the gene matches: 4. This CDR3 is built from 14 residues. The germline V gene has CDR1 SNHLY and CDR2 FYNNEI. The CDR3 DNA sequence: TGTGCCAGCAGTGAGGGACAGGAGGGTCAGCCCCAGCATTTT. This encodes CASSEGQEGQPQHF.

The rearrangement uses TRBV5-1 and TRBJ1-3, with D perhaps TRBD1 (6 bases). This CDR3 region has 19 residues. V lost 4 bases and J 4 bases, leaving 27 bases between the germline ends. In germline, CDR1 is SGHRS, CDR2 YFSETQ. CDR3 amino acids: CASSPDSPGLGSAGNTIYF. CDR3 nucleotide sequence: TGCGCCAGCAGCCCGGACAGCCCAGGGCTAGGTTCAGCGGGAAACACCATATATTTT.

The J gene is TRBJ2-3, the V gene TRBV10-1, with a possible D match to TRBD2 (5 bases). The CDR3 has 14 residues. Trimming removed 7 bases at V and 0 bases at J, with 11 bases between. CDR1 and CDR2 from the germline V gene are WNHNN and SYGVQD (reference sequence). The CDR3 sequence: CASTSGSSTDTQYF. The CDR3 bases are TGCGCCAGCACTTCGGGATCTAGCACAGATACGCAGTATTTT.

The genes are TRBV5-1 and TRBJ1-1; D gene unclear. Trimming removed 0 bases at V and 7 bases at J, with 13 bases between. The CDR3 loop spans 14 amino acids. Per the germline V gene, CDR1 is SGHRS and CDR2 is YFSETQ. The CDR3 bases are TGCGCCAGCAGCTTGGACTCGAGTCCGGGTGAAGCTTTCTTT. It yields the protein CASSLDSSPGEAFF.

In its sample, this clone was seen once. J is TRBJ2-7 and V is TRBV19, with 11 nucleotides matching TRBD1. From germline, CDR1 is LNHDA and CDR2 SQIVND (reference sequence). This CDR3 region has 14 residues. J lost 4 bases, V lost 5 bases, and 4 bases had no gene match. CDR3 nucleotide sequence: TGTGCCAGTAGTCCGGGACAGGGGGGGTACGAGCAGTACTTC. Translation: CASSPGQGGYEQYF.

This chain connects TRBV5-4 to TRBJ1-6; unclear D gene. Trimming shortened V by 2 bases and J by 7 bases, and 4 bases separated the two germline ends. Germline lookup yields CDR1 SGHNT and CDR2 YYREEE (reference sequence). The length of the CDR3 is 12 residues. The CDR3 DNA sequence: TGTGCCAGCAGCTTACAGAATTCACCCCTCCACTTT. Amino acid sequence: CASSLQNSPLHF.

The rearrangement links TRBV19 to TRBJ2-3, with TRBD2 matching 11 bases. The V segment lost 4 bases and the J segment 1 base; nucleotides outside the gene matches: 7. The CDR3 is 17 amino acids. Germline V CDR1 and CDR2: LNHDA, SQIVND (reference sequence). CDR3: CASSTRLTSGGTDTQYF. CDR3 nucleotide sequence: TGTGCCAGTAGTACCAGATTGACTAGCGGGGGCACAGATACGCAGTATTTT.

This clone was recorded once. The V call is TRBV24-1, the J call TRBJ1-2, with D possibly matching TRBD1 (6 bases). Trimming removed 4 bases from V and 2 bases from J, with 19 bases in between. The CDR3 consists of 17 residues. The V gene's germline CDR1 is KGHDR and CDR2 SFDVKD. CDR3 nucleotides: TGTGCCACCAGTGAACCACTCGGACGGGGACAAAACTATGGCTACACCTTC. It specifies CATSEPLGRGQNYGYTF.